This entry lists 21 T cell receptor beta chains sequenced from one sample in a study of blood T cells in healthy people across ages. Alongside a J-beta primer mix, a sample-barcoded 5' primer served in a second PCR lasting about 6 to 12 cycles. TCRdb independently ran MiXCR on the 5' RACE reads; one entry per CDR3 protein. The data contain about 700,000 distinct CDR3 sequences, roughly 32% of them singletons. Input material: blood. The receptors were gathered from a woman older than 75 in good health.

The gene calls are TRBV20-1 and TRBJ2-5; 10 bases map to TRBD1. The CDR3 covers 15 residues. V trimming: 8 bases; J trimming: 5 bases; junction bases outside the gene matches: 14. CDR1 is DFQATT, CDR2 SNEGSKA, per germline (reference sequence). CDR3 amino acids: CSPLDRGPGRETQYF. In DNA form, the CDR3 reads TGCAGTCCCCTAGACAGGGGGCCGGGAAGGGAGACCCAGTACTTC.

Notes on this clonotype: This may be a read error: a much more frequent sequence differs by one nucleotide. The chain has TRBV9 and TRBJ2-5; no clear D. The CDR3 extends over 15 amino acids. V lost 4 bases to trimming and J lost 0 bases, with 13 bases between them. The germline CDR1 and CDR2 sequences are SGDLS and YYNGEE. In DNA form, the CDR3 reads TGTGCCAGCAGCCCTCTGGGCCATAACCAAGAGACCCAGTACTTC. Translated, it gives CASSPLGHNQETQYF.

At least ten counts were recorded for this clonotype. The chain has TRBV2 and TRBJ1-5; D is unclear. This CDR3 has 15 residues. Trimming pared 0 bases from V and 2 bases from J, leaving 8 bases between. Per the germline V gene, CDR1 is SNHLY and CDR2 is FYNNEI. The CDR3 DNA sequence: TGTGCCAGCAGTGAAGCGCTTCGGGGCAATCAGCCCCAGCATTTT. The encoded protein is CASSEALRGNQPQHF.

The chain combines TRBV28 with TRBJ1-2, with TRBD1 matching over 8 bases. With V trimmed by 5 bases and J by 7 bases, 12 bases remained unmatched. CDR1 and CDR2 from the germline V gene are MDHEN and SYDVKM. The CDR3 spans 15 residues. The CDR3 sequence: CASSGTPDRVGGYTF. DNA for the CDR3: TGTGCCAGCAGTGGCACCCCGGACAGGGTGGGTGGCTACACCTTC.

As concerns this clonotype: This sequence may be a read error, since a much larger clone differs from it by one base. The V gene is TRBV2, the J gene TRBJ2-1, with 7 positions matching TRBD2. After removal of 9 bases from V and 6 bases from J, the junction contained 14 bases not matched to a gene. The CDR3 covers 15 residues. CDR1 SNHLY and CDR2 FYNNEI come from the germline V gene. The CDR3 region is CARRIAGPRSNEQFF. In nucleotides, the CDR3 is TGTGCCAGAAGAATAGCGGGTCCCCGGAGCAATGAGCAGTTCTTC. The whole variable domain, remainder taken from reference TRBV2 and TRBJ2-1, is EPEVTQTPSHQVTQMGQEVILRCVPISNHLYFYWYRQILGQKVEFLVSFYNNEISEKSEIFDDQFSVERPDGSNFTLKIRSTKLEDSAMYFCARRIAGPRSNEQFFGPGTRLTVL.

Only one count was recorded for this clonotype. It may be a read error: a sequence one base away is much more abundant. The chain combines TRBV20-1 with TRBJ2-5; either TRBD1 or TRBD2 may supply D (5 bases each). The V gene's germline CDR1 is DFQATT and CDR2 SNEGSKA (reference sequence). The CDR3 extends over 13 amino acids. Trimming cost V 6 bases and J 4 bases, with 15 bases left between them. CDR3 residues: CSASGPTRETQYF. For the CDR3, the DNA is TGCAGTGCCTCGGGGCCTACACGAGAGACCCAGTACTTC.

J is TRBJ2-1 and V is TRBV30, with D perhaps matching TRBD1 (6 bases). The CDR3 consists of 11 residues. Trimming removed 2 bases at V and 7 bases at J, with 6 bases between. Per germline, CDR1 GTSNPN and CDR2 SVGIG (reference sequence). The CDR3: CAWSRGNEQFF. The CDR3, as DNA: TGTGCCTGGAGTAGGGGGAATGAGCAGTTCTTC.

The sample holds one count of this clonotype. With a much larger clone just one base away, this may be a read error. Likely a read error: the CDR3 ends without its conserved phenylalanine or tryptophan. The CDR3 reads CASSLARGALNSPLHI. The CDR3 DNA sequence: TGTGCCAGCAGCTTAGCTCGGGGGGCCTTAAATTCACCCCTCCACATT. The V call is TRBV5-5, the J call TRBJ1-6, with TRBD1 as a possible D gene (6 bases). The CDR3 loop spans 16 amino acids. V dropped 2 bases and J dropped 7 bases, with 16 bases sitting between them. CDR1 and CDR2 from the germline V gene are SGHKS and YYEKEE (reference sequence).

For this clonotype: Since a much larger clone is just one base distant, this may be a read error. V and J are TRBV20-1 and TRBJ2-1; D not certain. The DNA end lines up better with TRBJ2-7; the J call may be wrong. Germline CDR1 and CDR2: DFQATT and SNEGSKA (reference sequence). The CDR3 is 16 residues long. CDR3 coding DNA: TGCAGTGCTAGAGATCCTGCCCCGAGCTCCTACAATGAGCAGTACTTC. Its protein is CSARDPAPSSYNEQYF.

The CDR3 spells CAWTGKGNSNQPQHF. The CDR3 nucleotides read TGTGCCTGGACCGGGAAGGGGAATAGCAATCAGCCCCAGCATTTT. The chain carries TRBV30 and TRBJ1-5, with TRBD1 as a possible D gene (5 bases). The CDR3 is 15 residues long. Germline V gives CDR1 GTSNPN, CDR2 SVGIG (reference sequence). Between the trimmed V and J ends, which lost 4 bases and 0 bases, there was a span of 13 bases.

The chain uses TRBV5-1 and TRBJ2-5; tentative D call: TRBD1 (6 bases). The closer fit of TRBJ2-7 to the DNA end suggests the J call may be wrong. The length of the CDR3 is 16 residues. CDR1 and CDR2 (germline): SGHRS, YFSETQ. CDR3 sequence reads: CASRRTGTRNSYEQYF. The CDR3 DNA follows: TGCGCCAGCAGACGAACCGGGACAAGGAACTCCTACGAGCAGTACTTC.

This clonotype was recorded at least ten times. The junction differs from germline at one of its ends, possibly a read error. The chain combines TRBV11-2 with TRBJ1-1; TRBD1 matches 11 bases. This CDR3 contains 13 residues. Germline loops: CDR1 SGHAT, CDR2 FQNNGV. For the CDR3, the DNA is TGCGCCAGCAGCGGGACAGGGGGGACTGAAGCTTTCTTT. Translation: CASSGTGGTEAFF.

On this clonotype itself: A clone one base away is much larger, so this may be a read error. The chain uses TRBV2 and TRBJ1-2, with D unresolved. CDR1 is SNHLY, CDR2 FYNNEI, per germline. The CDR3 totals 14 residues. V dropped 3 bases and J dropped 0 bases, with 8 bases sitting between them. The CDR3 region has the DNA TGTGCCAGCAGTGAGGATGAGACTAACTATGGCTACACCTTC. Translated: CASSEDETNYGYTF. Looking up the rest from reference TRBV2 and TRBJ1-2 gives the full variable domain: EPEVTQTPSHQVTQMGQEVILRCVPISNHLYFYWYRQILGQKVEFLVSFYNNEISEKSEIFDDQFSVERPDGSNFTLKIRSTKLEDSAMYFCASSEDETNYGYTFGSGTRLTVV.

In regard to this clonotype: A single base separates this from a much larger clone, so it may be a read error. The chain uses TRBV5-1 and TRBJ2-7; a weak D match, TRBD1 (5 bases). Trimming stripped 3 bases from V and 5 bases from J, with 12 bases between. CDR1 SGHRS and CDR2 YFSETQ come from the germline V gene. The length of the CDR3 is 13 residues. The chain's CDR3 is CASSSPPGNEQYF. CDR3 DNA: TGCGCCAGCAGCTCCCCCCCAGGGAACGAGCAGTACTTC.

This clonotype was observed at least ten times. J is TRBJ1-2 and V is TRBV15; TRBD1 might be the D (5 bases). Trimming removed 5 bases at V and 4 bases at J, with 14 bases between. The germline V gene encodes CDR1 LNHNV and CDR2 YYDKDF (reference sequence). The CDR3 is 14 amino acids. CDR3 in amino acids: CATSGPGRSYGYTF. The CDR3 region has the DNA TGTGCCACCAGCGGACCGGGACGGTCCTATGGCTACACCTTC. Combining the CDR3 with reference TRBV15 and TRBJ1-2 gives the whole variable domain DAMVIQNPRYQVTQFGKPVTLSCSQTLNHNVMYWYQQKSSQAPKLLFHYYDKDFNNEADTPDNFQSRRPNTSFCFLDIRSPGLGDTAMYLCATSGPGRSYGYTFGSGTRLTVV.

CDR3 sequence reads: CASSDPGQITKNIQYF. In nucleotides, the CDR3 is TGTGCCAGCAGTGATCCTGGACAGATAACCAAAAACATTCAGTACTTC. The V and J genes are TRBV2 and TRBJ2-4, with D possibly TRBD1 on 6 matching bases. V shed 3 bases and J shed 2 bases, with 14 bases lying between them. The CDR3 totals 16 residues. The germline gives CDR1 SNHLY, CDR2 FYNNEI.

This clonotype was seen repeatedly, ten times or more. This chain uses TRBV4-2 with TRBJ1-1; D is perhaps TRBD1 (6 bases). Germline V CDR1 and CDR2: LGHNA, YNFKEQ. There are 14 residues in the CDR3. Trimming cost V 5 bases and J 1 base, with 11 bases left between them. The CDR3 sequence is CASSALTGNTEAFF. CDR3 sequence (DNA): TGTGCCAGCAGCGCCCTGACAGGGAACACTGAAGCTTTCTTT.

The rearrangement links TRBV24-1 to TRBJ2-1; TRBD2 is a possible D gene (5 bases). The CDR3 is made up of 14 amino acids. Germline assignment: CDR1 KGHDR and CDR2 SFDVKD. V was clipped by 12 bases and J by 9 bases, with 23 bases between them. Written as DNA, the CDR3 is TGTGCCCCCTCGGGGTTTCTGCGTCGTGGTGAGCAGTTCTTC. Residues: CAPSGFLRRGEQFF.

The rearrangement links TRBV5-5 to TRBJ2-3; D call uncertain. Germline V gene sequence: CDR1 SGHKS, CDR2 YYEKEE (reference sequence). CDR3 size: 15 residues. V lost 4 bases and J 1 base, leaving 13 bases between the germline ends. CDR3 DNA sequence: TGTGCCAGCAGCCCCCAGGCTTATCGCACAGATACGCAGTATTTT. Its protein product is CASSPQAYRTDTQYF.

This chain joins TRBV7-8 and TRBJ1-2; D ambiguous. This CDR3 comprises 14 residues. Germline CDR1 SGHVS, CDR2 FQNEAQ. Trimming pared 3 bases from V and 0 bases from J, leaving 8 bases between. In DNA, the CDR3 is TGTGCCAGCAGCTTGAACAGAGCTAACTATGGCTACACCTTC. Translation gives CASSLNRANYGYTF.

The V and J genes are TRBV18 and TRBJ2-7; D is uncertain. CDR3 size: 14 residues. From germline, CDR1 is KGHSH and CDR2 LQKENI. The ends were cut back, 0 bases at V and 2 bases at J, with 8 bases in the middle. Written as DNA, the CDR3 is TGTGCCAGCTCACCACCGGCCGGGCCCTACGAGCAGTACTTC. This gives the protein CASSPPAGPYEQYF. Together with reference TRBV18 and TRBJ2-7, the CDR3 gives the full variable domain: NAGVMQNPRHLVRRRGQEARLRCSPMKGHSHVYWYRQLPEEGLKFMVYLQKENIIDESGMPKERFSAEFPKEGPSILRIQQVVRGDSAAYFCASSPPAGPYEQYFGPGTRLTVT.